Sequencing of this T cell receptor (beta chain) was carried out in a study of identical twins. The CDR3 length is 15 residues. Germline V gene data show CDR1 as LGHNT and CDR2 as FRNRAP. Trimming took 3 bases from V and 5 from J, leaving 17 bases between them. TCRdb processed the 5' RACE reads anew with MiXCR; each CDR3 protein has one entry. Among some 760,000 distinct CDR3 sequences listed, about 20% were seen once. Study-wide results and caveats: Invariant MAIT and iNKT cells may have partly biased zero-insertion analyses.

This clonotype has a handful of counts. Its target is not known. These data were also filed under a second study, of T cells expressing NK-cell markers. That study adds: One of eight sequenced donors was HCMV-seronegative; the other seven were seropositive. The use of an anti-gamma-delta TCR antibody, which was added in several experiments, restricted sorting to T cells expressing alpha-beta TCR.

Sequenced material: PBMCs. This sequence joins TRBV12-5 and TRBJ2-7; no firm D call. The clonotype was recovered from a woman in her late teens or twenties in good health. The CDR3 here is CASGFGRTETNEQYF. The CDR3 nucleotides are TGTGCTAGTGGTTTTGGCCGGACGGAGACGAACGAGCAGTACTTC.